These 3 T cell receptor beta chains share one sample of origin, sequenced in a study of regulatory T cells in long-lasting Graves disease. TCR beta libraries were built with iRepertoire HTBI primers and Arm-PCR of CDR3 regions. One entry per CDR3 protein results from TCRdb running MiXCR on the multiplex PCR reads. This table holds hundreds of thousands of distinct CDR3 sequences, 16% found once. Time point in this sample: newly diagnosed GD, antithyroid drugs for less than 3 months. There was RNA extracted from PBMCs, and the TCR library was made from it. The same sample was also studied in work on T cells in Graves' hyperthyroidism and ophthalmopathy.

The sample consisted of peripheral blood mononuclear cells (PBMCs), taken at new diagnosis, from a patient treated with antithyroid drugs. These receptors all stem from a woman younger than 45 with Graves disease.

This clonotype was seen repeatedly, ten times or more. V gene TRBV6-2 or TRBV6-3 combines with J gene TRBJ1-1, with 7 bases lining up with TRBD1. The V and J ends lost 1 base and 4 bases, in that order; junction bases with no gene match: 6. CDR1 and CDR2 (germline): MNHEY, SVGEGT. The length of the CDR3 is 15 residues. CDR3 region: CASSYFAQGSTEAFF. As DNA, the CDR3 is TGTGCCAGCAGTTACTTCGCACAGGGGAGCACTGAAGCTTTCTTT.

This clonotype was observed at least ten times. This chain links TRBV11-2 with TRBJ1-3; no definite D call. Germline CDR1 reads SGHAT; CDR2 reads FQNNGV. This CDR3 spans 12 amino acids. V lost 5 bases, J lost 4 bases, and 6 bases lay in between. The CDR3 region is CASSDHGNTIYF. As DNA, the CDR3 is TGTGCCAGCAGCGACCACGGAAACACCATATATTTT.

In this sample, this clonotype turned up many times. The rearrangement uses TRBV28 and TRBJ2-3; D unresolved. The CDR3 loop spans 15 amino acids. Per the germline V gene, CDR1 is MDHEN and CDR2 is SYDVKM. The germline V and J ends were trimmed by 3 bases and 3 bases, with 13 bases remaining between them. CDR3 residues: CASSFLADTTDTQYF. The CDR3 coding sequence is TGTGCCAGCAGTTTCCTGGCAGACACGACAGATACGCAGTATTTT.